The rows below give T cell receptor beta chains drawn from one sample of a study of T cells in Graves' hyperthyroidism and ophthalmopathy. Using its own MiXCR run on the multiplex PCR reads, TCRdb lists one record per CDR3 protein. The data hold hundreds of thousands of distinct CDR3 sequences, with 16% observed a single time. Sample: blood. The receptors derive from a woman aged 18-29 years with Graves' hyperthyroidism. The CDR3 runs from the conserved cysteine through the conserved F or W. A D gene is named only where the DNA matches it firmly. The size of a clone is reported for some rows only, either as once, few or many, or as a class for expanded clones.

d_call cdr3_length j_call v_call clone_size cdr3_aa cdr3_nt
TRBD2 15 TRBJ2-5 TRBV2 - CASTDGSGGQETQYF TGTGCCAGCACCGACGGTAGCGGGGGACAAGAGACCCAGTACTTC
TRBD1 16 TRBJ1-2 TRBV19 few CASSLRTGISNYGYTF TGTGCCAGTAGTCTCAGGACAGGCATTTCTAACTATGGCTACACCTTC
- 14 TRBJ1-5 TRBV3-1 many CASSHGDSNQPQHF TGTGCCAGCAGCCACGGGGACAGCAATCAGCCCCAGCATTTT
- 17 TRBJ1-2 TRBV19 few CASSIEARSSSPGGYTF TGTGCCAGTAGTATAGAGGCAAGGTCTTCTTCGCCTGGCGGCTACACCTTC
- 13 TRBJ1-2 TRBV12-3/TRBV12-4 many CASSWGVDYGYTF TGTGCCAGCAGTTGGGGGGTCGACTATGGCTACACCTTC
- 16 TRBJ1-1 TRBV3-1 many CASSLQPFGGLAEAFF TGTGCCAGCAGCTTACAACCCTTCGGAGGACTCGCTGAAGCTTTCTTT
- 11 TRBJ2-5 TRBV5-1 once CATSDQETQYF TGCGCCACCAGCGATCAAGAGACCCAGTACTTC
- 15 TRBJ2-7 TRBV20-1 many CSADTLARPYYEQYF TGCAGTGCTGATACCTTGGCTAGACCTTACTACGAGCAGTACTTC
- 14 TRBJ1-1 TRBV5-4 - CASSLDGAKTEAFF TGTGCCAGCAGCTTAGATGGGGCGAAAACTGAAGCTTTCTTT
TRBD1 16 TRBJ1-2 TRBV18 - CASSPGQGGSQHGYTF TGTGCCAGCTCACCAGGACAGGGCGGTAGTCAACATGGCTACACCTTC
- 18 TRBJ1-6 TRBV5-6 - CASKRRGGQSSYNSPLHF TGTGCCAGCAAGCGCCGGGGCGGCCAGAGCTCCTATAATTCACCCCTCCACTTT
- 18 TRBJ1-6 TRBV2 many CASSFDPGYSSYNSPLHF TGTGCCAGCAGTTTCGATCCGGGATACAGCTCCTATAATTCACCCCTCCACTTT
- 14 TRBJ2-7 TRBV20-1 - CSARDLAGSYEQYF TGCAGTGCTAGAGATTTGGCGGGCTCCTACGAGCAGTACTTC
- 13 TRBJ1-6 TRBV3-1 - CASSQDFGGDLHF TGTGCCAGCAGCCAAGATTTTGGAGGGGACCTCCACTTT
- 17 TRBJ1-3 TRBV27 - CASSSSTTKHSGNTIYF TGTGCCAGCAGTTCTTCTACGACAAAGCACTCTGGAAACACCATATATTTT
TRBD1 20 TRBJ2-2 TRBV11-2 few CASSLEPLTGGGQWTGELFF TGTGCCAGCAGCTTAGAGCCCCTGACAGGGGGCGGCCAGTGGACGGGGGAGCTGTTTTTT
- 18 TRBJ1-6 TRBV19 - CASSFYSEVESWDSPLHF TGTGCCAGTAGTTTCTACTCGGAGGTTGAGTCTTGGGATTCACCCCTCCACTTT
- 17 TRBJ1-5 TRBV20-1 few CSARDSLVAGSNQPQHF TGCAGTGCTAGAGATTCGCTGGTGGCAGGGAGCAATCAGCCCCAGCATTTT
- 13 TRBJ2-7 TRBV29-1 many CSVAGAYSYEQYF TGCAGCGTTGCTGGGGCTTACTCCTACGAGCAGTACTTC
TRBD1 17 TRBJ1-5 TRBV5-1 many CASSLYRDRGCNQPQHF TGCGCCAGCAGCTTGTACCGGGACAGGGGGTGCAATCAGCCCCAGCATTTT
- 13 TRBJ1-6 TRBV10-3 - CAISGDYNSPLHF TGTGCCATCAGTGGGGACTATAATTCACCCCTCCACTTT
TRBD1 15 TRBJ1-5 TRBV20-1 few CSARATQGARQPQHF TGCAGTGCTAGGGCGACTCAGGGGGCCCGCCAGCCCCAGCATTTT
- 11 TRBJ2-3 TRBV20-1 few CSAARTDTQYF TGCAGCGCGGCCCGCACAGATACGCAGTATTTT
- 13 TRBJ1-2 TRBV28 many CASSPGEVGGYTF TGTGCCAGCAGCCCCGGGGAAGTAGGCGGCTACACCTTC
- 18 TRBJ2-4 TRBV20-1 - CSASPKNDPALAKNIQYF TGCAGTGCTAGTCCCAAAAATGATCCCGCGCTAGCCAAAAACATTCAGTACTTC
- 17 TRBJ2-1 TRBV24-1 few CATSDPIQGTAYNEQFF TGTGCCACCAGTGACCCCATCCAGGGTACTGCCTACAATGAGCAGTTCTTC
TRBD2 15 TRBJ2-1 TRBV27 many CASSSYGRAYNEQFF TGTGCCAGCAGTTCCTACGGGAGGGCCTACAATGAGCAGTTCTTC
- 13 TRBJ2-4 TRBV6-2/TRBV6-3 - CASREGVGNIQYF TGTGCCAGCAGAGAGGGGGTAGGGAACATTCAGTACTTC
- 16 TRBJ2-3 TRBV19 - CASSVPPGRGTDTQYF TGTGCCAGTAGCGTCCCCCCCGGGAGAGGAACAGATACGCAGTATTTT
TRBD2 13 TRBJ2-3 TRBV3-1 few CASSVQRGPSQYF TGTGCCAGCAGTGTCCAGCGGGGGCCCTCGCAGTATTTT
TRBD1 14 TRBJ2-7 TRBV20-1 - CSARRDRGLGEQYF TGCAGTGCTAGGAGGGACAGGGGGCTTGGGGAGCAGTACTTC
- 15 TRBJ2-7 TRBV28 many CASSSLAESSYEQYF TGTGCCAGCAGCTCCTTAGCGGAAAGCTCCTACGAGCAGTACTTC
- 15 TRBJ1-2 TRBV19 - CASSPYSTGSVSYTF TGTGCCAGTAGTCCCTACTCGACAGGTTCGGTGAGCTACACCTTC
TRBD1 15 TRBJ1-5 TRBV2 - CASSSGTGRNQPQHF TGTGCCAGCAGTTCCGGGACAGGGCGCAATCAGCCCCAGCATTTT
TRBD2 16 TRBJ2-1 TRBV19 - CASSPETSGVSNEQFF TGTGCCAGTAGTCCCGAGACTAGCGGGGTTTCCAATGAGCAGTTCTTC
- 18 TRBJ2-1 TRBV4-1 few CASSQETRSSSTANEQFF TGCGCCAGCAGCCAAGAGACCCGATCTAGCTCCACAGCCAATGAGCAGTTCTTC
- 13 TRBJ1-3 TRBV12-3/TRBV12-4 few CAKTDKSGNTIYF TGTGCTAAAACGGATAAATCAGGAAACACCATATATTTT
- 11 TRBJ1-3 TRBV6-1 - CASRDRNTIYF TGTGCCAGCAGGGACCGGAACACCATATATTTT
TRBD1 23 TRBJ1-1 TRBV6-6 few CASSYSRSGRQGLRGVKGTEAFF TGTGCCAGCAGTTACTCGAGATCGGGACGACAGGGTCTAAGAGGGGTAAAGGGCACTGAAGCTTTCTTT
- 12 TRBJ1-2 TRBV2 many CASSADSYGYTF TGTGCCAGCAGCGCGGACAGCTATGGCTACACCTTC